This T cell receptor beta chain was documented in a study of identical twins. Germline V gene lookup returns CDR1 DFQATT and CDR2 SNEGSKA (reference sequence). The ends were cut back, 1 base at V and 0 bases at J, with 6 bases in the middle. This CDR3 has 13 residues. This clonotype has just a few counts. MiXCR, applied by TCRdb to the 5' RACE reads, yields one record per CDR3 protein. There are hundreds of thousands of distinct CDR3 sequences in the sample; roughly a tenth occur only once, and just over 5% lies in the top ten. This rearrangement joins TRBV20-1 to TRBJ1-1; D is ambiguous. This TCR derives from a woman aged 18-29 years in good health. Sequencing input: memory (CD45RO+) T cells sorted from blood. The CDR3 loop is CSARGALNTEAFF. Written as DNA, the CDR3 is TGCAGTGCTAGAGGGGCTTTGAACACTGAAGCTTTCTTT.